These 26 T cell receptor beta chains originate from one sample sequenced in a study of shared clonotypes between healthy human individuals. Using immunoSEQ multiplex PCR, the repertoire was profiled, and TCRdb retains in-frame clones only, with some absent. Of more than 2,000,000 clones in the sample, more than 90% are singletons; the top ten hold around 0.14%. Input material: naive CD4+ T cells sorted from blood. The subset here: CD45RA+ positively selected. Receptors were obtained from a young man in good health.

The gene calls are TRBV18 and TRBJ2-7, with D possibly being TRBD1 or TRBD2 (7 bases each). Germline V gene data show CDR1 as KGHSH and CDR2 as LQKENI. The CDR3 runs to 15 residues. The ends were cut back, 2 bases at V and 3 bases at J, with 14 bases in the middle. The DNA of the CDR3 is TGTGCCAGCTCACCAGCCACAGGGGAGGGCTACGAGCAGTACTTC. This codes for CASSPATGEGYEQYF.

This clone occurred once. The chain recombines TRBV30 with TRBJ2-5; the D gene is possibly TRBD2 (6 bases). This CDR3 region has 16 residues. The V gene lost 3 bases and the J gene lost 4 bases, with 21 bases spanning the gap. Germline assignment: CDR1 GTSNPN and CDR2 SVGIG (reference sequence). CDR3 DNA sequence: TGTGCCTGGAGATCCGCCGCGGGACGGTGGAGAGAGACCCAGTACTTC. Its translation is CAWRSAAGRWRETQYF.

The chain is built from TRBV19 and TRBJ2-3, with 8 bases lining up with TRBD2. V was clipped by 5 bases and J by 4 bases; unmatched bases: 5. The CDR3 is 14 residues long. Per germline, CDR1 LNHDA and CDR2 SQIVND (reference sequence). The CDR3 region has the DNA TGTGCCAGTAGTCGGGGGGGGAGGGCAGATACGCAGTATTTT. Encoded protein: CASSRGGRADTQYF.

The chain uses TRBV13 and TRBJ1-3; perhaps TRBD1 as D (6 bases). V was clipped by 1 base and J by 8 bases, with 9 bases between them. The germline V gene has CDR1 PRHDT and CDR2 FYEKMQ (reference sequence). The CDR3 sequence is 13 residues long. CDR3 sequence reads: CASSLAGADTIYF. The DNA for the CDR3 is TGTGCCAGCAGCTTAGCAGGGGCTGACACCATATATTTT.

With respect to this clone: Other DNA sequences of this sample code for an identical CDR3. The V and J genes are TRBV10-3 and TRBJ1-5; TRBD1 matches at 10 bases. Germline loops: CDR1 ENHRY, CDR2 SYGVKD. This CDR3 region has 15 residues. Trimming cost V 6 bases and J 2 bases; bases outside gene matches: 4. The CDR3 spells CAISGTGDGNQPQHF. CDR3 DNA sequence: TGTGCCATCAGCGGGACAGGGGACGGCAATCAGCCCCAGCATTTT.

The chain combines TRBV25-1 with TRBJ1-2, with D tentatively TRBD1 (5 bases). The CDR3 loop spans 13 amino acids. Germline CDR1 is MGHDK and CDR2 is SYGVNS. V gave up 5 bases and J gave up 2 bases, with 9 bases separating them. For the CDR3, the DNA is TGTGCCAGCAGTAGGGACGTGAACTATGGCTACACCTTC. It translates to CASSRDVNYGYTF.

CDR3 residues: CASSQEGQGIIQYF. CDR3 DNA sequence: TGCGCCAGCAGCCAGGAAGGACAGGGAATAATCCAGTACTTC. This chain links TRBV4-1 with TRBJ2-7, with 8 bases aligning to TRBD1. CDR1 is MGHRA, CDR2 YSYEKL, per germline. The CDR3 has 14 residues. The trim removed 3 bases at V and 10 bases at J, leaving 11 bases unmatched.

CDR3 sequence (DNA): TGCGCCAGCAGACCCGGGACAGTTAACGGAGAGACCCAGTACTTC. It is translated as CASRPGTVNGETQYF. The chain combines TRBV5-1 with TRBJ2-5; 7 nucleotides match TRBD1. V lost 5 bases, J lost 4 bases, and 11 bases stayed unmatched. CDR3 length equals 15 residues. The germline V gene encodes CDR1 SGHRS and CDR2 YFSETQ.

The chain has TRBV5-5 and TRBJ1-5, with D possibly being TRBD1 (5 bases). The CDR3 sequence is 18 residues long. The ends were cut back, 4 bases at V and 3 bases at J, with 23 bases in the middle. CDR1 and CDR2 from the germline V gene are SGHKS and YYEKEE (reference sequence). Here the CDR3 reads CASSAGLGGGHSNQPQHF. Here the CDR3 DNA reads TGTGCCAGCAGCGCTGGGTTGGGCGGAGGACATTCCAATCAGCCCCAGCATTTT.

The chain employs TRBV30 and TRBJ2-2; 10 nucleotides match TRBD1. The germline gives CDR1 GTSNPN, CDR2 SVGIG (reference sequence). V gave up 5 bases and J gave up 1 base; unmatched junction bases: 1. This CDR3 is 14 amino acids long. The CDR3 spells CAWGTGENTGELFF. DNA of the CDR3: TGTGCCTGGGGGACAGGGGAGAACACCGGGGAGCTGTTTTTT.

In this sample, this clone turned up once. This chain links TRBV4-1 with TRBJ2-5, with D perhaps matching TRBD1 (6 bases). Trimming removed 2 bases from V and 11 bases from J, with 21 bases in between. Germline values: CDR1 MGHRA, CDR2 YSYEKL. CDR3 length equals 15 residues. CDR3 sequence (DNA): TGCGCCAGCAGCCAACCAGATCAGGGGCCACGGAAGCAGTACTTC. This sequence encodes CASSQPDQGPRKQYF.

The rearrangement links TRBV7-3 to TRBJ1-6; TRBD1 agrees at 7 bases. CDR3 length: 14 amino acids. The V segment lost 3 bases and the J segment 7 bases; nucleotides outside the gene matches: 3. The germline CDR1 and CDR2 sequences are SGHTA and FQGTGA. CDR3 bases: TGTGCCAGCAGCTTCGCCAGGGGGAATTCACCCCTCCACTTT. Translated, it gives CASSFARGNSPLHF.

V and J are TRBV25-1 and TRBJ1-5; 9 bases line up with TRBD1. After removal of 6 bases from V and 1 base from J, the junction contained 4 bases not matched to a gene. Germline CDR1 and CDR2: MGHDK and SYGVNS. The CDR3 is 15 residues long. CDR3: CASSPGQGSNQPQHF. The CDR3 DNA reads as TGTGCCAGCAGCCCCGGACAGGGGAGCAATCAGCCCCAGCATTTT.

The chain links TRBV25-1 to TRBJ1-3; a weak D match, TRBD1 (5 bases). CDR1 is MGHDK and CDR2 is SYGVNS in the germline V gene. The CDR3 has 14 amino acids. V dropped 5 bases and J dropped 2 bases, with 10 bases sitting between them. The CDR3 loop reads CASSKTVAGNTIYF. The CDR3 coding sequence is TGTGCCAGCAGTAAGACAGTGGCTGGAAACACCATATATTTT.

The chain is built from TRBV9 and TRBJ2-1; 9 bases agree with TRBD2. Germline V gene data show CDR1 as SGDLS and CDR2 as YYNGEE. The V and J ends lost 4 bases and 12 bases, in that order; junction bases with no gene match: 11. This CDR3 spans 14 amino acids. CDR3 DNA sequence: TGTGCCAGCAGCACAGGGACTAGCCCCTCCTTGCAGTTCTTC. Amino acids: CASSTGTSPSLQFF.

V gene TRBV5-1 combines with J gene TRBJ2-1; weak D call: TRBD2 (6 bases). The CDR3 length is 15 residues. Germline V gene lookup returns CDR1 SGHRS and CDR2 YFSETQ. The germline V and J ends were trimmed by 7 bases and 6 bases, with 20 bases remaining between them. Here the CDR3 DNA reads TGCGCCAGCGGGGGGACTTCCCTTTTGAGCAATGAGCAGTTCTTC. Translating gives CASGGTSLLSNEQFF. Together with reference TRBV5-1 and TRBJ2-1, the CDR3 gives the full variable domain: KAGVTQTPRYLIKTRGQQVTLSCSPISGHRSVSWYQQTPGQGLQFLFEYFSETQRNKGNFPGRFSGRQFSNSRSEMNVSTLELGDSALYLCASGGTSLLSNEQFFGPGTRLTVL.

The V call is TRBV5-6, the J call TRBJ1-2; D uncertain. This CDR3 comprises 14 residues. Trimming took off 0 bases at V and 1 base at J, with 7 bases between the two ends. CDR1 is SGHDT and CDR2 is YYEEEE in the germline V gene. The CDR3 sequence is CASSLDMVNYGYTF. The CDR3 DNA reads as TGTGCCAGCAGCTTGGATATGGTTAACTATGGCTACACCTTC. Full variable domain (outside the CDR3, taken from reference TRBV5-6 and TRBJ1-2): DAGVTQSPTHLIKTRGQQVTLRCSPKSGHDTVSWYQQALGQGPQFIFQYYEEEERQRGNFPDRFSGHQFPNYSSELNVNALLLGDSALYLCASSLDMVNYGYTFGSGTRLTVV.

This clone has a single count. The V and J genes are TRBV2 and TRBJ2-7, with 7 bases lining up with TRBD1. The CDR3 runs 15 residues. The V and J ends lost 7 bases and 0 bases, in that order; junction bases with no gene match: 9. The germline V gene encodes CDR1 SNHLY and CDR2 FYNNEI. The CDR3 spells CASKETGPPSYEQYF. The CDR3 region has the DNA TGTGCCAGCAAGGAGACAGGGCCCCCCTCCTACGAGCAGTACTTC.

The chain combines TRBV5-1 with TRBJ1-5, with unresolved D. The CDR3 covers 16 residues. Deletions cut 0 bases from V and 4 bases from J, with 14 bases between. CDR1 and CDR2 (germline): SGHRS, YFSETQ. The CDR3 DNA follows: TGCGCCAGCAGCTTGGGGCCGGGGTCGGGGAATCAGCCCCAGCATTTT. Translation: CASSLGPGSGNQPQHF. The full variable domain, with the rest looked up from reference TRBV5-1 and TRBJ1-5, is KAGVTQTPRYLIKTRGQQVTLSCSPISGHRSVSWYQQTPGQGLQFLFEYFSETQRNKGNFPGRFSGRQFSNSRSEMNVSTLELGDSALYLCASSLGPGSGNQPQHFGDGTRLSIL.

CDR3: CASSAKGAGAFF. The CDR3 nucleotides are TGTGCCAGCAGCGCTAAGGGGGCTGGAGCTTTCTTT. This chain connects TRBV7-9 to TRBJ1-1; 7 positions agree with TRBD1. J lost 10 bases, V lost 5 bases, and 7 bases had no gene match. Germline V gene lookup returns CDR1 SEHNR and CDR2 FQNEAQ (reference sequence). The length of the CDR3 is 12 residues.

As for this clone: The CDR3 ends on some other residue instead of the conserved phenylalanine or tryptophan, so this is likely a read error. No DNA is shown, since the ends of the CDR3 on it are uncertain; the CDR3 is the one TCRdb lists. The chain uses TRBV21-1 and TRBJ1-1; the D segment call TRBD1 is taken from the table without a DNA check. TRBV21-1 represents a pseudogene. The CDR3 length equals 10 residues, ends included. This CDR3 is CASSPNQTES.

A single count supports this clone. The chain has TRBV19 and TRBJ2-7; unclear D gene. The germline gives CDR1 LNHDA, CDR2 SQIVND (reference sequence). Deletions cut 7 bases from V and 0 bases from J, with 7 bases between. This CDR3 has 12 amino acids. The CDR3 DNA reads as TGTGCCAGTACTTCGAGCTCCTACGAGCAGTACTTC. Translating it yields CASTSSSYEQYF.

The chain has TRBV4-1 and TRBJ2-5; 8 positions match TRBD2. The CDR3 is made up of 13 amino acids. Germline-derived CDR1 and CDR2 are MGHRA and YSYEKL. V gave up 4 bases and J gave up 5 bases; unmatched junction bases: 3. CDR3 DNA sequence: TGCGCCAGCAGCCTCACTAGCGGTGAGACCCAGTACTTC. Protein: CASSLTSGETQYF.

The chain links TRBV6-6 to TRBJ2-2, with 13 bases that match TRBD2. Germline trimming cut 6 bases from V and 4 bases from J; bases unmatched to any gene: 2. This CDR3 region has 15 residues. Germline V gene lookup returns CDR1 MNHNY and CDR2 SVGAGI (reference sequence). CDR3 DNA: TGTGCCAGCAGAGGACTAGCGGGAGTCACCGGGGAGCTGTTTTTT. This gives the protein CASRGLAGVTGELFF.

The chain couples TRBV6-1 to TRBJ2-3; 8 positions agree with TRBD2. CDR3 length equals 15 residues. Germline CDR1 reads MNHNS; CDR2 reads SASEGT. Losses at the gene ends were 3 bases for V and 4 bases for J; bases not matched to a gene: 6. CDR3 sequence: CASSDGRAGADTQYF. As DNA, the CDR3 is TGTGCCAGCAGTGACGGGAGGGCCGGGGCAGATACGCAGTATTTT.

The rearrangement uses TRBV7-9 and TRBJ2-7, with D uncertain. Deletions cut 5 bases from V and 0 bases from J, with 11 bases between. The length of the CDR3 is 14 residues. CDR1 and CDR2 (germline): SEHNR, FQNEAQ (reference sequence). The CDR3 nucleotides are TGTGCCAGCAGCCTCAATGTGGGCTCCTACGAGCAGTACTTC. The encoded protein is CASSLNVGSYEQYF.